This T cell receptor beta chain was obtained from a study of T cells after yellow fever vaccination. Each CDR3 protein is one row after TCRdb ran MiXCR on the 5' RACE reads. Among about 74,000 distinct CDR3 sequences listed, roughly 6.9% were seen once. Broader study findings: Of the clonotypes, a small share occurred in both CD4 and CD8 compartments. Subsequent booster samples again held most clones from primary vaccination (more than 95% CD4, 85% to 90% CD8).

In this sample, this clonotype turned up a few times. Its antigen is still unknown. V lost 3 bases and J lost 3, with 17 bases in between. The CDR3 is 16 residues long. Germline lookup yields CDR1 SGDLS and CDR2 YYNGEE. The TCR sequence derives from a man between 18 and 35 years old who received the YFV17D yellow fever vaccine. The input for sequencing was CD8+ T cells sorted from PBMCs, taken 4 to 6 days after the first yellow fever vaccination. J is TRBJ2-3 and V is TRBV9; tentative D call: TRBD2 (7 bases). The chain's CDR3 is CASSGSWGGRTDTQYF. The CDR3 DNA follows: TGTGCCAGCAGCGGTTCCTGGGGGGGCCGGACAGATACGCAGTATTTT.